These 28 T cell receptor beta chains came from one sample sequenced in a study of Graves' ophthalmopathy and Graves' hyperthyroidism. Using RNA transcripts, the TCR beta CDR3 regions were amplified. RT-PCR in the first round used HTBI primers; a second-round multiplex PCR followed. TCRdb independently ran MiXCR on the multiplex PCR reads; one entry per CDR3 protein. This table holds 580,000 or so distinct CDR3 sequences, under 45% found once. Sequenced material: peripheral blood or thyroid tissue (not recorded which). These receptors came from an adult man with Graves' hyperthyroidism.

Many counts were recorded for this clonotype. The chain is built from TRBV7-8 and TRBJ2-5; a possible D gene is TRBD1 (6 bases). The V end was cut by 1 base, the J end by 2 bases, with 20 bases between. CDR1 is SGHVS and CDR2 is FQNEAQ in the germline V gene. The CDR3 has 18 residues. The CDR3 coding sequence is TGTGCCAGCAGCTTAGTCGGCAGGGGCGCCCTACCTCAAGAGACCCAGTACTTC. As protein: CASSLVGRGALPQETQYF.

For this clonotype: With a much larger clone just one base away, this may be a read error. The chain couples TRBV6-1 to TRBJ2-7, with D perhaps TRBD2 (5 bases). CDR1 is MNHNS and CDR2 is SASEGT in the germline V gene. There are 15 residues in the CDR3. V was shortened by 6 bases and J by 6 bases, with 21 bases between the two germline ends. The CDR3 nucleotides read TGTGCCAGCAGGAGGGCGGTTAATGGAGAATCCGAGCAGTACTTC. As protein: CASRRAVNGESEQYF.

V gene TRBV24-1 combines with J gene TRBJ2-5; 8 bases line up with TRBD2. This CDR3 region has 15 residues. Germline lookup yields CDR1 KGHDR and CDR2 SFDVKD. With 5 bases clipped from V and 3 bases from J, the junction kept 7 bases outside the gene matches. CDR3 residues: CATSGSGRAEETQYF. Written as DNA, the CDR3 is TGTGCCACCAGTGGGAGCGGGAGAGCAGAAGAGACCCAGTACTTC.

This chain links TRBV5-1 with TRBJ1-1, with a tentative D call TRBD1 (6 bases). This CDR3 comprises 14 residues. Per the germline V gene, CDR1 is SGHRS and CDR2 is YFSETQ. Trimming removed 4 bases at V and 1 base at J, with 11 bases between. The CDR3, as DNA: TGCGCCAGCAGCCACGGGACACGGAACACTGAAGCTTTCTTT. Its protein is CASSHGTRNTEAFF.

This rearrangement joins TRBV29-1 to TRBJ2-7; 8 nucleotides align to TRBD1. The CDR3 runs 15 residues. CDR1 is SQVTM and CDR2 is ANQGSEA in the germline V gene. With V trimmed by 3 bases and J by 4 bases, 11 bases remained unmatched. Written as DNA, the CDR3 is TGCAGCGTTGAGGAGAGGACAGGGTCCCGTTACGAGCAGTACTTC. This sequence encodes CSVEERTGSRYEQYF.

Ten or more counts support this clonotype. The CDR3 spells CASSLAISRETQYF. CDR3 nucleotide sequence: TGCGCCAGCAGCTTGGCCATCAGCCGGGAAACCCAGTACTTC. J is TRBJ2-5 and V is TRBV5-1; the D gene is possibly TRBD2 (5 bases). Trimming took 0 bases from V and 8 from J, leaving 14 bases between them. Germline assignment: CDR1 SGHRS and CDR2 YFSETQ. This CDR3 has 14 amino acids.

This clonotype was counted many times. This chain joins TRBV10-3 and TRBJ2-5, with TRBD2 matching 7 bases. CDR1 is ENHRY and CDR2 is SYGVKD in the germline V gene. V was pared by 3 bases and J by 5 bases, with 15 bases of the junction left unmatched. There are 17 residues in the CDR3. The CDR3 sequence: CAISDTKEAGRRETQYF. The CDR3 DNA reads as TGTGCCATCAGTGATACTAAAGAAGCGGGGAGGCGTGAGACCCAGTACTTC.

The V gene is TRBV7-9, the J gene TRBJ1-3; D not certain. V lost 6 bases and J 2 bases, leaving 8 bases between the germline ends. CDR3 length: 13 residues. The germline gives CDR1 SEHNR, CDR2 FQNEAQ (reference sequence). CDR3 DNA: TGTGCCAGCAGTCAAGACACTGGAAACACCATATATTTT. Translated: CASSQDTGNTIYF.

The chain recombines TRBV29-1 with TRBJ1-1; no clear D. CDR3 length: 10 amino acids. Germline CDR1 is SQVTM and CDR2 is ANQGSEA. V lost 8 bases and J lost 4, with 8 bases in between. This CDR3 is CSLRGTEAFF. CDR3 bases: TGCAGCTTGCGGGGCACTGAAGCTTTCTTT.

Ten or more counts support this clonotype. CDR3: CASSPAGAGNTIYF. The CDR3 coding sequence is TGTGCCAGCAGCCCCGCAGGTGCTGGAAACACCATATATTTT. The genes are TRBV7-8 and TRBJ1-3; D unclear. The V gene lost 5 bases and the J gene lost 2 bases, with 10 bases spanning the gap. CDR1 is SGHVS, CDR2 FQNEAQ, per germline. CDR3 size: 14 residues. The whole variable domain, filled in from reference TRBV7-8 and TRBJ1-3, reads GAGVSQSPRYKVAKRGQDVALRCDPISGHVSLFWYQQALGQGPEFLTYFQNEAQLDKSGLPSDRFFAERPEGSVSTLKIQRTQQEDSAVYLCASSPAGAGNTIYFGEGSWLTVV.

This clonotype was observed at least ten times. The chain combines TRBV4-1 with TRBJ1-2, with 8 bases lining up with TRBD1. The V segment lost 3 bases and the J segment 5 bases; nucleotides outside the gene matches: 11. This CDR3 region has 16 residues. CDR1 is MGHRA, CDR2 YSYEKL, per germline. This chain's CDR3 is CASSHVGAGGLYGYTF. DNA for the CDR3: TGCGCCAGCAGCCACGTGGGGGCAGGGGGCTTGTATGGCTACACCTTC.

With respect to this clonotype: A read error is possible here, since a much larger clone lies one base away. The chain employs TRBV19 and TRBJ1-1; a possible D gene is TRBD1 (5 bases). V dropped 7 bases and J dropped 3 bases, with 9 bases sitting between them. The germline V gene encodes CDR1 LNHDA and CDR2 SQIVND (reference sequence). The CDR3 is 12 amino acids. CDR3 amino acids: CASKLGDTEAFF. The DNA of the CDR3 is TGTGCCAGTAAACTGGGGGACACTGAAGCTTTCTTT.

Concerning this clonotype: No conserved phenylalanine or tryptophan ends this CDR3, so it is likely a read error. The DNA is left out, because the CDR3 cannot be placed on it with certainty; the CDR3 is given as TCRdb lists it. J is TRBJ1-6 and V is TRBV7-9. Germline loops: CDR1 SEHNR, CDR2 FQNEAQ (reference sequence). The CDR3 is 8 residues long, counting both termini. The CDR3 spells CASSFDAG.

V usage is TRBV28 and J usage is TRBJ2-7; 11 bases map to TRBD2. Trimming cost V 5 bases and J 6 bases; bases outside gene matches: 6. CDR1 MDHEN and CDR2 SYDVKM come from the germline V gene. The CDR3 totals 14 residues. CDR3 protein: CASSPSGGFSEQYF. In nucleotides, the CDR3 is TGTGCCAGCAGTCCTAGCGGGGGGTTTAGCGAGCAGTACTTC.

The chain recombines TRBV2 with TRBJ1-1, with D maybe TRBD1 (5 bases). The CDR3 runs to 13 residues. CDR1 is SNHLY and CDR2 is FYNNEI in the germline V gene. The V end lost 8 bases, the J end lost 7 bases, and 17 bases lay between the germline ends. The CDR3 here is CASYQGVGNEAFF. DNA of the CDR3: TGTGCCAGCTACCAGGGCGTTGGTAATGAAGCTTTCTTT. The variable domain in full, with the rest retrieved from reference TRBV2 and TRBJ1-1, is EPEVTQTPSHQVTQMGQEVILRCVPISNHLYFYWYRQILGQKVEFLVSFYNNEISEKSEIFDDQFSVERPDGSNFTLKIRSTKLEDSAMYFCASYQGVGNEAFFGQGTRLTVV.

CDR3 residues: CSVRTGGYNYGYTF. The DNA of the CDR3 is TGCAGCGTTCGGACAGGGGGTTATAACTATGGCTACACCTTC. This rearrangement joins TRBV29-1 to TRBJ1-2; 10 bases match TRBD1. The J segment lost 1 base and the V segment lost 5 bases, leaving 4 bases of the junction unmatched. The CDR3 is 14 amino acids. Germline CDR1 SQVTM, CDR2 ANQGSEA.

This clonotype showed up just a few times. The V gene is TRBV19, the J gene TRBJ2-7; D unresolved. This CDR3 spans 16 amino acids. Germline CDR1 reads LNHDA; CDR2 reads SQIVND (reference sequence). V shed 4 bases and J shed 2 bases, with 18 bases lying between them. Here the CDR3 DNA reads TGTGCCAGTAGTACCCAAGGACGGACCGGAACCTACGAGCAGTACTTC. Protein product: CASSTQGRTGTYEQYF.

This clonotype has at least ten counts. The V and J genes are TRBV20-1 and TRBJ2-7, with 8 positions matching TRBD1. The length of the CDR3 is 14 residues. Trimming removed 7 bases from V and 5 bases from J; junction bases left unmatched: 13. Per germline, CDR1 DFQATT and CDR2 SNEGSKA (reference sequence). CDR3 loop: CSGSDRAVGDEQYF. The CDR3, as DNA: TGCAGTGGTTCGGACAGGGCAGTTGGCGACGAGCAGTACTTC.

The genes are TRBV7-9 and TRBJ1-5; D possibly corresponds to TRBD1 (5 bases). The CDR3 length is 15 residues. The V gene's germline CDR1 is SEHNR and CDR2 FQNEAQ (reference sequence). Trimming stripped 9 bases from V and 1 base from J, with 16 bases between. CDR3 sequence reads: CASTTVPRSNQPQHF. CDR3 coding DNA: TGTGCCAGTACGACAGTACCAAGAAGCAATCAGCCCCAGCATTTT.

On this clonotype: The junction departs from germline at one end; a sequencing error may be responsible. The chain links TRBV5-1 to TRBJ1-4; 7 bases are shared with TRBD1. From germline, CDR1 is SGHRS and CDR2 YFSETQ. This CDR3 has 15 amino acids. CDR3 sequence (DNA): TGCGTCAGCAGCTTAGGGACAGCGGAAAATGAAAAACTGTTTTTT. It yields the protein CVSSLGTAENEKLFF.

V and J are TRBV29-1 and TRBJ1-1; D unresolved. Looked up from germline, CDR1 is SQVTM and CDR2 is ANQGSEA. The ends were cut back, 7 bases at V and 1 base at J, with 13 bases in the middle. The length of the CDR3 is 13 residues. Here the CDR3 reads CSAAADPNTEAFF. The CDR3, as DNA: TGCAGCGCTGCGGCTGATCCGAACACTGAAGCTTTCTTT.

Of note for this clonotype: Here the CDR3 omits its conserved ending phenylalanine or tryptophan, so a read error is the likely source. The CDR3 coding sequence is TGTGCCAGCAGTCAAAGGGAGAACACTGAAGCTTTCTAT. It encodes CASSQRENTEAFY. The V gene is TRBV12-3 or TRBV12-4, the J gene TRBJ1-1; D remains ambiguous. The V gene lost 5 bases and the J gene lost 1 base, with 8 bases spanning the gap. The CDR3 extends over 13 amino acids.

This chain links TRBV2 with TRBJ2-2, with D tentatively TRBD1 or TRBD2 (5 bases each). The V gene's germline CDR1 is SNHLY and CDR2 FYNNEI. The germline V and J ends were trimmed by 6 bases and 3 bases, with 14 bases remaining between them. The CDR3 spans 15 residues. CDR3 sequence reads: CASSLRDRHTGELFF. As DNA, the CDR3 is TGTGCCAGCAGCTTAAGGGACCGTCACACCGGGGAGCTGTTTTTT. Full variable domain (remainder filled in from reference TRBV2 and TRBJ2-2): EPEVTQTPSHQVTQMGQEVILRCVPISNHLYFYWYRQILGQKVEFLVSFYNNEISEKSEIFDDQFSVERPDGSNFTLKIRSTKLEDSAMYFCASSLRDRHTGELFFGEGSRLTVL.

A single count supports this clonotype. In DNA, the CDR3 is TGTGCCAGCAACGATAGCGGGGGGGCCCCCGGCTACACCTTC. Protein product: CASNDSGGAPGYTF. The chain combines TRBV12-3 or TRBV12-4 with TRBJ1-2; D perhaps matches TRBD1 (6 bases). Trimming cost V 7 bases and J 8 bases, with 20 bases left between them. The CDR3 is 14 amino acids.

This clonotype was detected many times. V gene TRBV12-3 or TRBV12-4 combines with J gene TRBJ1-5; TRBD1 agrees at 9 bases. The CDR3 length is 14 residues. The ends lost 6 bases at V and 6 bases at J; junction bases unmatched: 6. This CDR3 is CASRMGQGSQPQHF. CDR3 in DNA: TGTGCCAGCAGGATGGGACAGGGCAGTCAGCCCCAGCATTTT.

There are many counts of this clonotype. The rearrangement uses TRBV5-1 and TRBJ1-5; 7 bases line up with TRBD1. The germline gives CDR1 SGHRS, CDR2 YFSETQ. This CDR3 has 15 amino acids. V shed 4 bases and J 4 bases; nucleotides not matched to a gene: 8. The CDR3 coding sequence is TGCGCCAGCAGCCCGGGGACAGCACTTAATCAGCCCCAGCATTTT. Translated: CASSPGTALNQPQHF.

V usage is TRBV10-3 and J usage is TRBJ2-7; TRBD2 matches at 7 bases. J was trimmed by 11 bases and V by 10 bases; bases with no gene match: 20. The germline V gene has CDR1 ENHRY and CDR2 SYGVKD. This CDR3 has 14 residues. CDR3 amino acids: CATGREGLAGEKYF. The CDR3, as DNA: TGTGCCACGGGAAGGGAGGGACTGGCGGGAGAGAAGTACTTC.

This clonotype was recorded at least ten times. The chain recombines TRBV10-2 with TRBJ1-2; 8 nucleotides agree with TRBD1. Germline CDR1 and CDR2: WSHSY and SAAADI. V trimming: 6 bases; J trimming: 5 bases; junction bases outside the gene matches: 5. The CDR3 is made up of 13 amino acids. The chain's CDR3 is CASSGQGFYGYTF. The CDR3 DNA reads TGCGCCAGCAGCGGACAGGGTTTTTATGGCTACACCTTC.